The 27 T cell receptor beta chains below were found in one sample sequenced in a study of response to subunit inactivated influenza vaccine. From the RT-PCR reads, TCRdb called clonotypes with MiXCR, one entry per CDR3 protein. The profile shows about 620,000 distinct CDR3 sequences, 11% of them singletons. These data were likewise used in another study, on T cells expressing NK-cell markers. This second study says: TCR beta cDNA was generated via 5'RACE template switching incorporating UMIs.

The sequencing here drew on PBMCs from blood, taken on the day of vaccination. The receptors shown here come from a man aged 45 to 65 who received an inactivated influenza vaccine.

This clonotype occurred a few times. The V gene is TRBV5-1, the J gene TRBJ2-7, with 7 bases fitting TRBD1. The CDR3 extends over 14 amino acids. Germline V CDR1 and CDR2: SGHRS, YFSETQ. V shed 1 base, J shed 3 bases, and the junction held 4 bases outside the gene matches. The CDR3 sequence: CASSLWDRIYEQYF. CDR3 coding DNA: TGCGCCAGCAGCTTGTGGGACAGAATCTACGAGCAGTACTTC.

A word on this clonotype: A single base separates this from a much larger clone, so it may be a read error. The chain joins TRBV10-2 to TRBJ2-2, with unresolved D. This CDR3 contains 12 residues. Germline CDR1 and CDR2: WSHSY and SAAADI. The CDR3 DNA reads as TGCGCCAGCAGTGGGAACCCCGGGGAGCTGTTTTTT. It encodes CASSGNPGELFF.

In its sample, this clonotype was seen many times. The DNA for the CDR3 is TGTGCCAGCAGTTTACTGACGAACACCGGGGAGCTGTTTTTT. Residues: CASSLLTNTGELFF. V is TRBV12-3 or TRBV12-4 and J is TRBJ2-2; D gene unclear. CDR3 size: 14 residues. With 2 bases removed from V and 0 bases from J, the gap between germline ends came to 4 bases.

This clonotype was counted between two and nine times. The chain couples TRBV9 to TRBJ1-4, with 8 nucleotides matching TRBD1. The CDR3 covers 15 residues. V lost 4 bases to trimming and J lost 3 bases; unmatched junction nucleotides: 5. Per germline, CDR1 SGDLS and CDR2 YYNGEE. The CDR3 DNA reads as TGTGCCAGCAGCCAAAAGGACAGGGCTAATGAAAAACTGTTTTTT. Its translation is CASSQKDRANEKLFF.

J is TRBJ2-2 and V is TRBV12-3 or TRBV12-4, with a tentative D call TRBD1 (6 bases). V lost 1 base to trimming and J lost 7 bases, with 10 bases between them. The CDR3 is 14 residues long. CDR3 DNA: TGTGCCAGCAGTTTAGGGGGGCCTGGCGGGGAGCTGTTTTTT. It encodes CASSLGGPGGELFF.

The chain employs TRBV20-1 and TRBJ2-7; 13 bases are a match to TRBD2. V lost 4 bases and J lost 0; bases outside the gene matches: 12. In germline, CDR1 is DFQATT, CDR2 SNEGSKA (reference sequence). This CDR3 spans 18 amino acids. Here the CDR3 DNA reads TGCAGTGCTAAATCCGGGACTAGCGGGGACGGGCCCTCCTACGAGCAGTACTTC. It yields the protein CSAKSGTSGDGPSYEQYF.

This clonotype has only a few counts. CDR3 residues: CASSQVVQGTSNQPQHF. CDR3 coding DNA: TGCGCCAGCAGCCAAGTAGTTCAGGGGACTAGCAATCAGCCCCAGCATTTT. The chain is built from TRBV4-3 and TRBJ1-5, with a tentative D call TRBD1 (6 bases). Germline V gene data show CDR1 as LGHNA and CDR2 as YSLEER. Trimming shortened V by 1 base and J by 0 bases, and 13 bases separated the two germline ends. CDR3 size: 17 residues.

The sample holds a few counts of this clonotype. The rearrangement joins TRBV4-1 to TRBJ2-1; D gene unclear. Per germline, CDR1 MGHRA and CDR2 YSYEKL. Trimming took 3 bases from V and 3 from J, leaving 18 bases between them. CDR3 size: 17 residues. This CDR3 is CASSQKLGPTFYNEQFF. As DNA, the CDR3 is TGCGCCAGCAGCCAGAAGTTGGGCCCTACCTTCTACAATGAGCAGTTCTTC.

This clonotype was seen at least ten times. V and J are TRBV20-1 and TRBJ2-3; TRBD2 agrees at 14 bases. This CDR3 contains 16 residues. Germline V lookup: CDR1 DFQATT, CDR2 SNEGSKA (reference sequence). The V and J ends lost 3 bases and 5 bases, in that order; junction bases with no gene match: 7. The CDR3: CSASSGTSGRGDTQYF. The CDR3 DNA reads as TGCAGTGCTAGTTCTGGGACTAGCGGGAGAGGAGATACGCAGTATTTT.

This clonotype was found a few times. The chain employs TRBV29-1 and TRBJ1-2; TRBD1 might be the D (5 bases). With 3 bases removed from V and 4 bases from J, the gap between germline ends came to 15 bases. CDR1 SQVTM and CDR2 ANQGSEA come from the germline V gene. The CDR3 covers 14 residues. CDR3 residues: CSVEGTASGYGYTF. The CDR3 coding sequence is TGCAGCGTTGAGGGGACGGCCTCTGGCTATGGCTACACCTTC.

The CDR3 spells CAAKSSGTSGRKQETQYF. The CDR3 DNA follows: TGTGCCGCGAAATCCTCCGGGACTAGCGGGAGGAAGCAAGAGACCCAGTACTTC. The V gene is TRBV10-3, the J gene TRBJ2-5; TRBD2 aligns across 15 bases. From germline, CDR1 is ENHRY and CDR2 SYGVKD. V lost 11 bases, J lost 2 bases, and 15 bases stayed unmatched. The CDR3 runs to 18 residues.

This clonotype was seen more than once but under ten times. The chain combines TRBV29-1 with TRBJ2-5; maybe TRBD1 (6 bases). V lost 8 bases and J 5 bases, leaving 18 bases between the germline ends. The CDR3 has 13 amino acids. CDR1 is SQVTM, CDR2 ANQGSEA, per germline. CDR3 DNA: TGCAGCTCCTGGGGACACCGAGGGGAGACCCAGTACTTC. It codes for CSSWGHRGETQYF.

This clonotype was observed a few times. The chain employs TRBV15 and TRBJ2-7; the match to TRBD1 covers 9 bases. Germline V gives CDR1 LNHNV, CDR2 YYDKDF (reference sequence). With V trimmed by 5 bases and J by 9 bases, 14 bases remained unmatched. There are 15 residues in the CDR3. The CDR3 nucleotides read TGTGCCACCAGCCCTCGAGCAGGACAGGGGTTGAGGCAGTACTTC. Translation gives CATSPRAGQGLRQYF.

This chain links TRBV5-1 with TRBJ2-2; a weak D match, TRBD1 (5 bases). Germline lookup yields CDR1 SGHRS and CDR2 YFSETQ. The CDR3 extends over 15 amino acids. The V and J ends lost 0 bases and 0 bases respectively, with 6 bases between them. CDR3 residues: CASSLARANTGELFF. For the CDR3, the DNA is TGCGCCAGCAGCTTGGCCAGGGCGAACACCGGGGAGCTGTTTTTT.

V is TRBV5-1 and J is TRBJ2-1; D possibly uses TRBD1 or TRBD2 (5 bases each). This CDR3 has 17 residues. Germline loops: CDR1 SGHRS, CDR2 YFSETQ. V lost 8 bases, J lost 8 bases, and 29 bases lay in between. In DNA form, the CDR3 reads TGCGCCAGGAGGCCAGCATCAGTCGGGGCCTTCTCCGATGAGCAGTTCTTC. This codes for CARRPASVGAFSDEQFF.

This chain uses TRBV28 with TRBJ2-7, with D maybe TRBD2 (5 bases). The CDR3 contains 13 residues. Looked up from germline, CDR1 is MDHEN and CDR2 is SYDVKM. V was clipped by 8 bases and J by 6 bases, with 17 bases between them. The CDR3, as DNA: TGTGCCAGCTGGGCCCGGGGTTCAGGCGAGCAGTACTTC. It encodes CASWARGSGEQYF.

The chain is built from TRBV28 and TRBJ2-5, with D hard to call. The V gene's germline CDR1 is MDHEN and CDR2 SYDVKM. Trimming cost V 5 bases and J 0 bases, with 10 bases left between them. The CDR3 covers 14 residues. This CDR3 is CASSRLGNQETQYF. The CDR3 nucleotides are TGTGCCAGCAGTCGGCTAGGGAACCAAGAGACCCAGTACTTC.

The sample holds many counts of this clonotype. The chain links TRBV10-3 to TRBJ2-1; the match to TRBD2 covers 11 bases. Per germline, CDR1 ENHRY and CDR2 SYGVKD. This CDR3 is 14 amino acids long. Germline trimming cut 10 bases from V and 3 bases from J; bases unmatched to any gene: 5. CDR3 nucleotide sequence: TGTGCCAGCCACGGGACTAGCGGCTACAATGAGCAGTTCTTC. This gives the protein CASHGTSGYNEQFF.

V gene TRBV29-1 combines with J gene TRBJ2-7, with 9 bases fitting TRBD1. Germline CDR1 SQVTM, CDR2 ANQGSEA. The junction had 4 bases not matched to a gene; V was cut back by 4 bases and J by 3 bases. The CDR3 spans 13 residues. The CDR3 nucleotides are TGCAGCGTTGCGTCGGACAGGGGCTACGAGCAGTACTTC. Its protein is CSVASDRGYEQYF.

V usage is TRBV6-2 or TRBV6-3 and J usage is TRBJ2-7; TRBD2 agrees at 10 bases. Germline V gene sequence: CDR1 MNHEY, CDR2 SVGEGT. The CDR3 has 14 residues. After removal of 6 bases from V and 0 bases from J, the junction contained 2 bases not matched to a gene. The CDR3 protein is CASRLAGVSYEQYF. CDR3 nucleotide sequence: TGTGCCAGCAGGCTAGCGGGAGTCTCCTACGAGCAGTACTTC.

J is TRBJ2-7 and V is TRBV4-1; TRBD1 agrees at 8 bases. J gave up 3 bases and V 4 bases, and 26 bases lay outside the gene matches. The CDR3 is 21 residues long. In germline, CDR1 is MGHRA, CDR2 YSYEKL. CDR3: CASSLWPPGPTSGGFFYEQYF. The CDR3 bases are TGCGCCAGCAGCCTTTGGCCTCCGGGACCAACCTCAGGGGGCTTTTTCTACGAGCAGTACTTC.

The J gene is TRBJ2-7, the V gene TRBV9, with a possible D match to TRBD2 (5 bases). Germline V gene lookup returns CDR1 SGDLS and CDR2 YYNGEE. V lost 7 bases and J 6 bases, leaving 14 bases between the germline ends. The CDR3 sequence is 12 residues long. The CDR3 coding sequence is TGTGCCAGCGGAGGTGAGGGCCGCGAGCAGTACTTC. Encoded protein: CASGGEGREQYF.

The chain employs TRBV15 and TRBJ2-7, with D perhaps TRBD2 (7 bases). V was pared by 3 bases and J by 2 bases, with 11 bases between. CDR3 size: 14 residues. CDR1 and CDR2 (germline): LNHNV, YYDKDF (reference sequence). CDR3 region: CATSREGGTYEQYF. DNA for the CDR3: TGTGCCACCAGCAGGGAGGGGGGGACCTACGAGCAGTACTTC.

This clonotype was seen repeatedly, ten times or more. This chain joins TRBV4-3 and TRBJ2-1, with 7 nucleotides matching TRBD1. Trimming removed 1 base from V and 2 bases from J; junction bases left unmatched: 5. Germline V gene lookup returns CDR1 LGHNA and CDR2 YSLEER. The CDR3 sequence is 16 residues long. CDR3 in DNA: TGCGCCAGCAGCCAAGTGGGACAGAAAGCCTACAATGAGCAGTTCTTC. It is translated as CASSQVGQKAYNEQFF.

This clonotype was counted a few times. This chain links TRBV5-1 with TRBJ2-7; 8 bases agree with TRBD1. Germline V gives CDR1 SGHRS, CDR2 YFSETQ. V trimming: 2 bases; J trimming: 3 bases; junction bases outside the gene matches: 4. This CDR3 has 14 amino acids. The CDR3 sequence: CASSLQGVFYEQYF. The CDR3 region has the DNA TGCGCCAGCAGCTTACAGGGGGTTTTCTACGAGCAGTACTTC.

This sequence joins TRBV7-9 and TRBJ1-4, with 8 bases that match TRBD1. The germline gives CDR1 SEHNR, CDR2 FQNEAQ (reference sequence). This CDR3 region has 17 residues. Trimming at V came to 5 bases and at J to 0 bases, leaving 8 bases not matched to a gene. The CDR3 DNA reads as TGTGCCAGCAGCCCCCGGGACAGGCTCGCAACTAATGAAAAACTGTTTTTT. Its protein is CASSPRDRLATNEKLFF. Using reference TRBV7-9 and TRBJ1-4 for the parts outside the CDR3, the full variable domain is DTGVSQNPRHKITKRGQNVTFRCDPISEHNRLYWYRQTLGQGPEFLTYFQNEAQLEKSRLLSDRFSAERPKGSFSTLEIQRTEQGDSAMYLCASSPRDRLATNEKLFFGSGTQLSVL.

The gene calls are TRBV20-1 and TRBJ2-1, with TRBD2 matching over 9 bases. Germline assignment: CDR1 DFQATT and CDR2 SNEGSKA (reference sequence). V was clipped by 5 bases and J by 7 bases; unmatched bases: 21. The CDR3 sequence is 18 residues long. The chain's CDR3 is CSAPTSGGRIFSTNEQFF. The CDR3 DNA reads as TGCAGTGCTCCGACTAGCGGCGGCCGGATTTTCTCTACGAATGAGCAGTTCTTC.